This T cell receptor (beta chain) was captured in a study of blood T cell repertoires in COVID-19. Study-wide context: Specimens from acute and convalescent COVID-19 originated in the United States, Italy and Spain.

Germline values: CDR1 SSHAT, CDR2 FNYEAQ (reference sequence). CDR3 length equals 13 residues. This clone occurred once. An end of the junction does not agree with germline; a read error may underlie this. Original processing notes: It was from reference gene primer amplification that nucleated cell counts were estimated. Assay used: immunoSEQ multiplex PCR; TCRdb lists only in-frame clones, some missing. That table supplies the V and J calls and clone size; D and trimming were determined from the DNA. The repertoire holds fewer than 250,000 clones, with 83% as singletons. The sample taken for sequencing was peripheral blood. This sequence was found in a woman aged 40 to 50 with active or convalescent COVID-19. The rearrangement joins TRBV7-7 to TRBJ2-3; the D gene is possibly TRBD1 (5 bases). The CDR3 sequence is CASSRQGADTQYF. CDR3 nucleotides: TGTGCTAGCAGCAGGCAAGGGGCAGATACGCAGTATTTT.